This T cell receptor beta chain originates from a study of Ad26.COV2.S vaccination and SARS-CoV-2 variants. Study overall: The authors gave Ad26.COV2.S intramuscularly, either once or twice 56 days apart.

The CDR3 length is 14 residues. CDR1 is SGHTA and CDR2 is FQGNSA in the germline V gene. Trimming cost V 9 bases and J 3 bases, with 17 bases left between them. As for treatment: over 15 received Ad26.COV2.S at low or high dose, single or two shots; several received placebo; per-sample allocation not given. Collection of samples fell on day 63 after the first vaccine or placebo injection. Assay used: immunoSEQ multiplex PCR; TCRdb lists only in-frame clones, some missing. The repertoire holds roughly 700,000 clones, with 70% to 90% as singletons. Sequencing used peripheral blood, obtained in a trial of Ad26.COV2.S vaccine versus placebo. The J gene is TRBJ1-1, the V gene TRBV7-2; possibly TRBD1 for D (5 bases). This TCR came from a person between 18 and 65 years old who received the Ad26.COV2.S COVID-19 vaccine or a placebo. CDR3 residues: CASAGTGGDTEAFF. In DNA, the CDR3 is TGTGCCAGTGCGGGGACTGGGGGGGACACTGAAGCTTTCTTT.